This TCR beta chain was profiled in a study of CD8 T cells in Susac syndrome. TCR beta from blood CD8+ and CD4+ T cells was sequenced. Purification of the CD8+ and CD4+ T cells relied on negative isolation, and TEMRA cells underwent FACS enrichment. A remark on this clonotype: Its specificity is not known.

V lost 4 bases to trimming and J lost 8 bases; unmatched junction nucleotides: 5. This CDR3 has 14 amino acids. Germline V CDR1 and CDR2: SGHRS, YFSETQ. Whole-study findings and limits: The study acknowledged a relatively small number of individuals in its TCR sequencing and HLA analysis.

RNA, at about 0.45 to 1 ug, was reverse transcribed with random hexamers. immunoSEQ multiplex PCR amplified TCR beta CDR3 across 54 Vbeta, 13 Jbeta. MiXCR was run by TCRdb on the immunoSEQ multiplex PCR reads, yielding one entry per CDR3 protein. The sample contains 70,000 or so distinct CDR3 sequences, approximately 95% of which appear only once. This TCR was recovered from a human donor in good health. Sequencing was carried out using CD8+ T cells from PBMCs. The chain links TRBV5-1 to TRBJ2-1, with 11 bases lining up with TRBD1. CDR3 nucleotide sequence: TGCGCCAGCAGCACAGGACAGGGGGCGGATGAGCAGTTCTTC. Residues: CASSTGQGADEQFF.